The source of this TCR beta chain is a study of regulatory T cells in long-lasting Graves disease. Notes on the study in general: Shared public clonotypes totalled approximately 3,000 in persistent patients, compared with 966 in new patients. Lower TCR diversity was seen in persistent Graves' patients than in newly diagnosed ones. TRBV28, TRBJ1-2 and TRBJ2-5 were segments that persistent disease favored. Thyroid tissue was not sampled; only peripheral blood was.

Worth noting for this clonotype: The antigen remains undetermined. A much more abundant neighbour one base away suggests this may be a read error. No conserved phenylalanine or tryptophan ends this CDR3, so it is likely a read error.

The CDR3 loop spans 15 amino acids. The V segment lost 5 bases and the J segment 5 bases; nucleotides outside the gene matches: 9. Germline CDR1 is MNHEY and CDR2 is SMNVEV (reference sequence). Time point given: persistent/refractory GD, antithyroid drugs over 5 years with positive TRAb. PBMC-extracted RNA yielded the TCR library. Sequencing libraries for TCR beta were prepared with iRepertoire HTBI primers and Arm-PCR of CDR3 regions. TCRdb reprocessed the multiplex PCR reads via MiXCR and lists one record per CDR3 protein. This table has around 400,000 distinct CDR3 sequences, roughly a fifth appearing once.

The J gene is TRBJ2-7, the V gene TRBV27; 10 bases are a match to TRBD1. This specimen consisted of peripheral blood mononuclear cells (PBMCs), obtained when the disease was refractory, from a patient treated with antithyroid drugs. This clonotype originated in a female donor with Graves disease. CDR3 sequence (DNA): TGTGCCAGCAGTACCCCCGGGACAGGGGTCCACGAGCAGTACCTC. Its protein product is CASSTPGTGVHEQYL.